A single sample is the source of the 13 T cell receptor beta chains below, sequenced in a study of technical replicates of blood from a few donors. The data were produced by immunoSEQ multiplex PCR, yet TCRdb's version contains in-frame clones alone and is incomplete. The profile shows under 100,000 clones, just over 95% of them singletons. Material: T cells isolated from PBMCs. The origin of the receptors is a human donor in good health.

The chain recombines TRBV10-2 with TRBJ2-7, with a tentative D call TRBD1 (6 bases). Germline lookup yields CDR1 WSHSY and CDR2 SAAADI. There are 14 residues in the CDR3. V was pared by 3 bases and J by 0 bases, with 9 bases between. CDR3: CASSDQGTSYEQYF. The CDR3 coding sequence is TGCGCCAGCAGTGATCAGGGGACCTCCTACGAGCAGTACTTC.

The chain combines TRBV7-2 with TRBJ2-5; the D gene is possibly TRBD1 (6 bases). V was cut by 3 bases and J by 2 bases, with 10 bases left in between. The V gene's germline CDR1 is SGHTA and CDR2 FQGNSA. The CDR3 totals 14 residues. The CDR3 coding sequence is TGTGCCAGCAGCTTGAACGGACAGCAAGAGACCCAGTACTTC. This codes for CASSLNGQQETQYF.

The chain combines TRBV27 with TRBJ1-5; D is uncertain. The germline V gene encodes CDR1 MNHEY and CDR2 SMNVEV (reference sequence). V lost 2 bases and J 6 bases, leaving 8 bases between the germline ends. The CDR3 spans 13 residues. The CDR3 sequence is CASSLNSIQPQHF. The DNA of the CDR3 is TGTGCCAGCAGTTTAAACTCCATTCAGCCCCAGCATTTT.

The chain employs TRBV28 and TRBJ2-7; tentative D call: TRBD2 (5 bases). Trimming pared 5 bases from V and 3 bases from J, leaving 14 bases between. This CDR3 has 14 amino acids. Germline V lookup: CDR1 MDHEN, CDR2 SYDVKM. CDR3 sequence: CASSARVQRYEQYF. The CDR3 DNA follows: TGTGCCAGCAGTGCGCGGGTCCAACGCTACGAGCAGTACTTC.

This chain links TRBV30 with TRBJ1-5; D perhaps matches TRBD1 (6 bases). This CDR3 is 14 amino acids long. Germline-derived CDR1 and CDR2 are GTSNPN and SVGIG (reference sequence). The V end lost 3 bases, the J end lost 3 bases, and 12 bases lay between the germline ends. CDR3 in DNA: TGTGCCTGGAGACCGGACAGCGTCAATCAGCCCCAGCATTTT. Translating gives CAWRPDSVNQPQHF. The full variable domain, rest sourced from reference TRBV30 and TRBJ1-5, is SQTIHQWPATLVQPVGSPLSLECTVEGTSNPNLYWYRQAAGRGLQLLFYSVGIGQISSEVPQNLSASRPQDRQFILSSKKLLLSDSGFYLCAWRPDSVNQPQHFGDGTRLSIL.

This clone has just one count. This chain connects TRBV9 to TRBJ2-7, with no clear D. Germline V lookup: CDR1 SGDLS, CDR2 YYNGEE. This CDR3 comprises 13 residues. Trimming left V 0 bases short and J 6 bases short, with 10 bases between. CDR3 nucleotides: TGTGCCAGCAGCGTAGTCCCCTCTCCCGAGCAGTACTTC. Its protein product is CASSVVPSPEQYF.

The J gene is TRBJ1-1, the V gene TRBV25-1; D gene uncertain. In germline, CDR1 is MGHDK, CDR2 SYGVNS. The CDR3 has 13 residues. The V and J ends lost 0 bases and 1 base respectively, with 3 bases between them. The CDR3 DNA follows: TGTGCCAGCAGTGAATACGGGAACACTGAAGCTTTCTTT. Encoded protein: CASSEYGNTEAFF.

The J gene is TRBJ2-1, the V gene TRBV6-5; 8 bases match TRBD2. The CDR3 sequence is 16 residues long. Germline V CDR1 and CDR2: MNHEY, SVGAGI. The trim removed 2 bases at V and 3 bases at J, leaving 6 bases unmatched. CDR3 sequence: CASSYRGGLGYNEQFF. The CDR3 coding sequence is TGTGCCAGCAGTTACCGGGGGGGGTTAGGCTACAATGAGCAGTTCTTC.

This chain connects TRBV25-1 to TRBJ2-5; D not resolved. The CDR3 is 13 residues long. Trimming removed 3 bases at V and 5 bases at J, with 10 bases between. Per the germline V gene, CDR1 is MGHDK and CDR2 is SYGVNS. The chain's CDR3 is CASSEPALETQYF. Here the CDR3 DNA reads TGTGCCAGCAGTGAGCCAGCGCTTGAGACCCAGTACTTC.

CDR3 DNA: TGTGCCAGCAGCCAAGGGGGTCTACAGGGGCTTTGGGGTCAGCCCCAGCATTTT. Amino acids: CASSQGGLQGLWGQPQHF. This chain connects TRBV27 to TRBJ1-5; TRBD1 matches at 7 bases. CDR3 size: 18 residues. Per the germline V gene, CDR1 is MNHEY and CDR2 is SMNVEV (reference sequence). V lost 6 bases, J lost 6 bases, and 20 bases stayed unmatched.

V and J are TRBV27 and TRBJ2-7; maybe TRBD1 (6 bases). Germline assignment: CDR1 MNHEY and CDR2 SMNVEV (reference sequence). V was shortened by 7 bases and J by 8 bases, with 24 bases between the two germline ends. The CDR3 spans 15 residues. CDR3 protein: CASTTGLPRPTKQYF. The CDR3 region has the DNA TGTGCCAGCACGACAGGCCTACCCCGTCCTACGAAGCAGTACTTC.

This clone was observed a single time. One end of the junction does not line up with germline, which may come from a read error. The CDR3 coding sequence is TGTGCTAGCAGCCCAGCATTCGGGATATACGAGCAGTACTTC. As protein: CASSPAFGIYEQYF. This sequence joins TRBV7-7 and TRBJ2-7; TRBD2 is a possible D gene (5 bases). CDR1 and CDR2 (germline): SSHAT, FNYEAQ (reference sequence). This CDR3 has 14 residues.

The V call is TRBV7-9, the J call TRBJ2-7, with D possibly matching TRBD1 (8 bases). The CDR3 is 14 residues long. Trimming took 5 bases from V and 3 from J, leaving 14 bases between them. Looked up from germline, CDR1 is SEHNR and CDR2 is FQNEAQ (reference sequence). This CDR3 reads CASSAGDRFYEQYF. The CDR3 DNA reads TGTGCCAGCAGCGCGGGGGACAGGTTCTACGAGCAGTACTTC.